This T cell receptor (beta chain) was identified in a study of T cell repertoires in cytomegalovirus infection. Study as a whole: In public TCR beta signatures, there were indications of both CMV infection and matching HLA type.

Regarding the study as a whole: Cumulative public TCR beta family frequency identified carriers of CMV plus the relevant HLA. The ex vivo response was dominated by HLA-C-restricted CMV-specific TCR beta clonotypes.

TCRdb called the reads again in MiXCR, with one record for every CDR3 protein. The sample consists of around 630,000 distinct CDR3 sequences, approximately 24% of them appearing once. This CDR3 region has 15 residues. CDR1 is SQVTM and CDR2 is ANQGSEA in the germline V gene. Trimming shortened V by 0 bases and J by 0 bases, and 11 bases separated the two germline ends. About this clonotype: Its cognate antigen is unknown.

Sequenced material: CD8+ T cells from PBMCs. This sequence originates from a human donor in good health (CMV status not recorded). Some clones in this sample may be carry-over from other donors' samples. The gene calls are TRBV29-1 and TRBJ1-2; D not certain. CDR3 nucleotide sequence: TGCAGCGTTGAAGATATGGCTGTAGCTAACTATGGCTACACCTTC. Its protein product is CSVEDMAVANYGYTF.